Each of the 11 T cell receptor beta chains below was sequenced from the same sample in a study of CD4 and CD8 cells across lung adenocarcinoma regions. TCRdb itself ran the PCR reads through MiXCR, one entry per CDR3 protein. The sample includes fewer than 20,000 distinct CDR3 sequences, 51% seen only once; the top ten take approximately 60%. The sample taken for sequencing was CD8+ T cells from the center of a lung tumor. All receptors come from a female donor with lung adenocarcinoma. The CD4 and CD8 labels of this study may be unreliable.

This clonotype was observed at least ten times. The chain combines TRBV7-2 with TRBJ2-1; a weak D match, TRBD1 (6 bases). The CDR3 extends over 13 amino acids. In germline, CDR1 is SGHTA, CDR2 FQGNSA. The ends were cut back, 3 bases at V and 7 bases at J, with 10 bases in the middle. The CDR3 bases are TGTGCCAGCAGCTTCTACAGGGCGAATGAGCAGTTCTTC. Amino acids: CASSFYRANEQFF.

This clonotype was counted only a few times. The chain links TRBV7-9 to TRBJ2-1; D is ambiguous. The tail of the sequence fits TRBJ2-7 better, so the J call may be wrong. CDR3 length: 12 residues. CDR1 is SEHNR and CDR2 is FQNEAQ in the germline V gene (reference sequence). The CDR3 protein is CASSLGWYEQYF. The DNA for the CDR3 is TGTGCCAGCAGCTTAGGCTGGTACGAGCAGTACTTC.

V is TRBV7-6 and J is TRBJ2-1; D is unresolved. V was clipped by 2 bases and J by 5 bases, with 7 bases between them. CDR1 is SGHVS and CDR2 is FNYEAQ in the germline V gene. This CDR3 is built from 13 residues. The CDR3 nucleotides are TGTGCCAGCAGCTTATTCCGAAACAATGAGCAGTTCTTC. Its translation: CASSLFRNNEQFF.

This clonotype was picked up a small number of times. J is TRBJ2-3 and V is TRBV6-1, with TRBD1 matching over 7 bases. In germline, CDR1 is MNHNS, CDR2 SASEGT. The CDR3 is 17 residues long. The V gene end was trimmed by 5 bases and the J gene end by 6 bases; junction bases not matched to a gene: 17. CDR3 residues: CASSTRRGQGFVDTQYF. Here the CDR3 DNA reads TGTGCCAGCAGTACGAGAAGGGGGCAAGGCTTCGTGGATACGCAGTATTTT.

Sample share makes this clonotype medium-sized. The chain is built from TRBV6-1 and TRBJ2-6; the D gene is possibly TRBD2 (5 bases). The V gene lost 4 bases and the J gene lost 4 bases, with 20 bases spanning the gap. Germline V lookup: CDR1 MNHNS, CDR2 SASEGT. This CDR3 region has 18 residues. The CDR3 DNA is TGTGCCAGCAGTGCTTCGACTACAAGGGTTGCAGGGGCCAACGTCCTGACTTTC. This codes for CASSASTTRVAGANVLTF.

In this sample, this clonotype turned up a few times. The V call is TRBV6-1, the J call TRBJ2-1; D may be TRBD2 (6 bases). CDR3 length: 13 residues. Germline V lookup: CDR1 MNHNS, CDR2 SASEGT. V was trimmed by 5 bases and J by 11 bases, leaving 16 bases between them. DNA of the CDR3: TGTGCCAGCAGTACGGGTAGCGGTTTCAAGCAGTTCTTC. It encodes CASSTGSGFKQFF.

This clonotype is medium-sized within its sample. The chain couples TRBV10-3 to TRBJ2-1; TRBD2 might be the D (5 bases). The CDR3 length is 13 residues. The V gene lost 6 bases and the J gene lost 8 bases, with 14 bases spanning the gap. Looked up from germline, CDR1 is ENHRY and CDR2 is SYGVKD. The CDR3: CAIRGKGSDEQFF. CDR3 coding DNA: TGTGCCATCAGGGGGAAGGGTAGCGATGAGCAGTTCTTC.

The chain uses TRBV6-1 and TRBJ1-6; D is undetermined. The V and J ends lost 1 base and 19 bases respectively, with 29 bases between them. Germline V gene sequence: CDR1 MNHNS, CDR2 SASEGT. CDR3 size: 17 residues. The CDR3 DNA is TGTGCCAGCAGTGAAGGTTTAGCCAGCACGAGCTCCTACGAGCAGCACTTT. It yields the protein CASSEGLASTSSYEQHF.

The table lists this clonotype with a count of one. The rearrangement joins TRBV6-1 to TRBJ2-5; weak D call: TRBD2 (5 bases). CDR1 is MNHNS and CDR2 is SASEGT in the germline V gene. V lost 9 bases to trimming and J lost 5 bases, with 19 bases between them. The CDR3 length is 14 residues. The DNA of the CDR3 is TGTGCCAGTTGGAGGCGCGATCTCTACGAGACCCAGTACTTC. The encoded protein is CASWRRDLYETQYF.

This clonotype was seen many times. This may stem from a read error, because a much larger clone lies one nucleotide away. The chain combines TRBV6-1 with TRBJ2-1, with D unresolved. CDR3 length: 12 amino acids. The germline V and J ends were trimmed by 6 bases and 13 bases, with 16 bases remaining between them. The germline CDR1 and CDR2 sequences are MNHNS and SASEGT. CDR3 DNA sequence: TGTGCCAGCAGGTCTGATTCGGAGACCCAGTTCTTC. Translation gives CASRSDSETQFF.

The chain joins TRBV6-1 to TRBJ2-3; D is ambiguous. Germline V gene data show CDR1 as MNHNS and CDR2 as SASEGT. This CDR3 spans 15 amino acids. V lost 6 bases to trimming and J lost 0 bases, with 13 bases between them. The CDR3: CASRPRETSTDTQYF. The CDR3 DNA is TGTGCCAGCAGACCTAGAGAGACTAGCACAGATACGCAGTATTTT.